The sequence of this TCR beta chain was determined in a study of beta chain features in type 1 diabetes. The CDR3 sequence is 12 residues long. Trimming took 3 bases from V and 7 from J; bases not matched to a gene: 2. The germline V gene encodes CDR1 GTSNPN and CDR2 SVGIG (reference sequence). Investigators reverse transcribed all isolated RNA, so they sequenced expressed TCRB transcripts. TCRdb keeps only in-frame clones here, not all; method: immunoSEQ multiplex PCR. The table records a few hundred thousand clones, about 15% of them present only once. Study-wide findings and caveats: Moderate yet significant TCRB CDR3 shortening was seen in Type 1 diabetes patients in all four CD4+ subsets.

Concerning this clone itself: Its antigen is still unknown.

The sequence derives from a man younger than 45 with type 1 diabetes. V and J are TRBV30 and TRBJ2-1; 8 nucleotides agree with TRBD1. Sequences were obtained from naive CD4+ T cells from blood. CDR3 sequence (DNA): TGTGCCTGGAGGGACAGGGTGAATGAGCAGTTCTTC. Translating it yields CAWRDRVNEQFF.